These 24 T cell receptor beta chains were sequenced from one sample in a study of PD-1 blockade in classical Hodgkin lymphoma. Every patient relapsed after autologous stem cell transplantation, and brentuximab vedotin exposure varied. The method was immunoSEQ multiplex PCR; TCRdb's version includes in-frame clones alone and lacks a portion of them. The sample lists about 150,000 clones, less than 80% occurring once. This sample comprised peripheral blood mononuclear cells (PBMCs), obtained before the second cycle of nivolumab. These receptors were collected from a human donor with classical Hodgkin lymphoma.

The CDR3: CAISGRQGNTEAFF. The CDR3 bases are TGTGCCATCAGCGGGAGACAAGGGAACACTGAAGCTTTCTTT. The V call is TRBV10-3, the J call TRBJ1-1; D is ambiguous. V lost 6 bases and J 1 base, leaving 12 bases between the germline ends. Germline lookup yields CDR1 ENHRY and CDR2 SYGVKD. The CDR3 has 14 residues.

The chain uses TRBV1 and TRBJ2-7; the table's D call TRBD2 went unverified against the DNA. TRBV1 is shown as a pseudogene. The CDR3 covers 19 residues. The CDR3 protein is CTSSQEGVAGLAGPYEQYF. In DNA, the CDR3 is TGCACCAGCAGCCAAGAGGGTGTCGCAGGACTAGCGGGACCCTACGAGCAGTACTTC.

J is TRBJ2-1 and V is TRBV18; 10 bases agree with TRBD1. The CDR3 runs 15 residues. Germline V gives CDR1 KGHSH, CDR2 LQKENI. The ends lost 3 bases at V and 6 bases at J; junction bases unmatched: 5. The CDR3 sequence: CASSPRRTGGNEQFF. The CDR3 DNA reads TGTGCCAGCTCACCTCGCCGGACAGGGGGCAATGAGCAGTTCTTC.

This chain uses TRBV5-1 with TRBJ2-7, with TRBD1 identical over 10 bases. CDR1 is SGHRS, CDR2 YFSETQ, per germline. The CDR3 has 16 amino acids. With 0 bases clipped from V and 3 bases from J, the junction kept 6 bases outside the gene matches. As DNA, the CDR3 is TGCGCCAGCAGCTTGGCTATCGGGACAGGGGTCTACGAGCAGTACTTC. Encoded protein: CASSLAIGTGVYEQYF.

This clone was recorded a few times. The chain couples TRBV5-1 to TRBJ2-2; D uncertain. CDR3 length: 15 residues. In germline, CDR1 is SGHRS, CDR2 YFSETQ. Trimming left V 0 bases short and J 5 bases short, with 11 bases between. CDR3 DNA: TGCGCCAGCAGCTTGGATTTGAGGAGAACCGGGGAGCTGTTTTTT. Amino acids: CASSLDLRRTGELFF.

The chain links TRBV28 to TRBJ1-4; 7 nucleotides match TRBD1. Trimming removed 3 bases from V and 0 bases from J; junction bases left unmatched: 1. CDR3 length: 15 amino acids. CDR1 is MDHEN, CDR2 SYDVKM, per germline. CDR3 sequence (DNA): TGTGCCAGCAGTTTCCAGGGGGCAACTAATGAAAAACTGTTTTTT. Protein sequence: CASSFQGATNEKLFF.

This clone was seen a handful of times. Mismatch with germline at one junction end may stem from a read error. V gene TRBV6-1 combines with J gene TRBJ1-6; D remains unclear. Per germline, CDR1 MNHNS and CDR2 SASEGT. CDR3 length equals 12 residues. The CDR3 DNA sequence: TGCGCGTCCACACGATATAATTCACCCCTCCACTTT. It is translated as CASTRYNSPLHF.

The chain recombines TRBV4-3 with TRBJ1-4, with D tentatively TRBD1 (5 bases). Trimming stripped 6 bases from V and 10 bases from J, with 21 bases between. This CDR3 spans 15 amino acids. CDR1 is LGHNA and CDR2 is YSLEER in the germline V gene. The CDR3 DNA follows: TGCGCCAGCAGGGGCCCAGGGCAGGGTGGTGGAAAACTGTTTTTT. It yields the protein CASRGPGQGGGKLFF.

The chain employs TRBV19 and TRBJ1-6; tentatively, D is TRBD1 (5 bases). Germline lookup yields CDR1 LNHDA and CDR2 SQIVND (reference sequence). V was clipped by 3 bases and J by 8 bases, with 14 bases between them. The CDR3 sequence is 15 residues long. The DNA of the CDR3 is TGTGCCAGTAGTATCCGGGGGTCAGGGCATTCACCCCTCCACTTT. This encodes CASSIRGSGHSPLHF.

The rearrangement links TRBV7-9 to TRBJ2-2; no definite D call. V lost 1 base, J lost 2 bases, and 8 bases lay in between. The CDR3 contains 15 residues. CDR1 and CDR2 from the germline V gene are SEHNR and FQNEAQ (reference sequence). The CDR3 spells CASSLEQINTGELFF. DNA for the CDR3: TGTGCCAGCAGCTTAGAACAGATTAACACCGGGGAGCTGTTTTTT.

This clone was detected a few times. The chain joins TRBV4-1 to TRBJ2-2, with D unresolved. Germline loops: CDR1 MGHRA, CDR2 YSYEKL. V was trimmed by 6 bases and J by 0 bases, leaving 8 bases between them. The CDR3 contains 14 residues. CDR3: CASRNTPNTGELFF. The CDR3 DNA reads as TGCGCCAGCAGGAACACCCCGAACACCGGGGAGCTGTTTTTT.

The J gene is TRBJ1-5, the V gene TRBV6-6; 8 nucleotides line up with TRBD1. The J segment lost 1 base and the V segment lost 7 bases, leaving 6 bases of the junction unmatched. Germline CDR1 reads MNHNY; CDR2 reads SVGAGI (reference sequence). The CDR3 runs to 15 residues. The CDR3 loop is CASNAQGASNQPQHF. For the CDR3, the DNA is TGTGCCAGCAACGCGCAGGGGGCAAGCAATCAGCCCCAGCATTTT.

This clone was seen a few times. The J gene is TRBJ2-1, the V gene TRBV7-6; D not certain. Germline CDR1 and CDR2: SGHVS and FNYEAQ. The CDR3 runs to 16 residues. Between the trimmed V and J ends, which lost 2 bases and 3 bases, there was a span of 14 bases. Here the CDR3 DNA reads TGTGCCAGCAGCTTATTGGTAGCCGGTTTCTACAATGAGCAGTTCTTC. This encodes CASSLLVAGFYNEQFF.

This clone showed up just once. The chain links TRBV2 to TRBJ2-3, with D tentatively TRBD2 (5 bases). Germline CDR1 reads SNHLY; CDR2 reads FYNNEI. The germline V and J ends were trimmed by 3 bases and 4 bases, with 14 bases remaining between them. This CDR3 region has 15 residues. CDR3 loop: CASSEEAASSDTQYF. Here the CDR3 DNA reads TGTGCCAGCAGTGAGGAAGCGGCATCCTCAGATACGCAGTATTTT.

This clone was counted a single time. J is TRBJ2-2 and V is TRBV6-6, with 11 bases matching TRBD2. V was pared by 6 bases and J by 3 bases, with 6 bases of the junction left unmatched. The CDR3 totals 16 residues. Germline CDR1 is MNHNY and CDR2 is SVGAGI (reference sequence). Written as DNA, the CDR3 is TGTGCCAGCAGGGGACCGGGACTAGCGGACACCGGGGAGCTGTTTTTT. Translated, it gives CASRGPGLADTGELFF.

The sample holds one count of this clone. The CDR3 nucleotides read TGTGCCAGCAGCCGGGGGACTAGCTTTGAGCAGTACTTC. It is translated as CASSRGTSFEQYF. The V and J genes are TRBV11-1 and TRBJ2-7, with 9 bases identical to TRBD2. V was clipped by 5 bases and J by 7 bases; unmatched bases: 6. This CDR3 has 13 residues. Germline V gene sequence: CDR1 SGHAT, CDR2 FQDESV (reference sequence).

The rearrangement joins TRBV5-1 to TRBJ2-3, with D perhaps matching TRBD1 or TRBD2 (5 bases each). CDR1 and CDR2 from the germline V gene are SGHRS and YFSETQ. The CDR3 contains 14 residues. V shed 0 bases and J shed 5 bases, with 10 bases lying between them. CDR3: CASSLEGAGDTQYF. The CDR3 nucleotides are TGCGCCAGCAGCTTGGAAGGGGCGGGAGATACGCAGTATTTT.

The chain recombines TRBV25-1 with TRBJ2-3; a possible D gene is TRBD2 (5 bases). The germline gives CDR1 MGHDK, CDR2 SYGVNS. The CDR3 totals 13 residues. V was cut by 7 bases and J by 0 bases, with 8 bases left in between. The CDR3 spells CASMSGSTDTQYF. In nucleotides, the CDR3 is TGTGCCAGCATGTCGGGGAGCACAGATACGCAGTATTTT.

The chain uses TRBV5-1 and TRBJ2-4; tentatively, D is TRBD2 (9 bases). This CDR3 spans 16 amino acids. Trimming left V 4 bases short and J 8 bases short, with 22 bases between. From germline, CDR1 is SGHRS and CDR2 YFSETQ. CDR3 amino acids: CASSLPGQGGGDIQYF. The CDR3 DNA reads as TGCGCCAGCAGCCTGCCCGGACAGGGCGGGGGGGACATTCAGTACTTC. The full variable domain, rest sourced from reference TRBV5-1 and TRBJ2-4, is KAGVTQTPRYLIKTRGQQVTLSCSPISGHRSVSWYQQTPGQGLQFLFEYFSETQRNKGNFPGRFSGRQFSNSRSEMNVSTLELGDSALYLCASSLPGQGGGDIQYFGAGTRLSVL.

The chain uses TRBV2 and TRBJ2-5; 9 nucleotides match TRBD2. Looked up from germline, CDR1 is SNHLY and CDR2 is FYNNEI. With V trimmed by 8 bases and J by 2 bases, 9 bases remained unmatched. This CDR3 spans 15 amino acids. This chain's CDR3 is CASRGGGTAQETQYF. As DNA, the CDR3 is TGTGCCAGCCGCGGGGGGGGGACAGCACAAGAGACCCAGTACTTC.

Only a few counts were recorded for this clone. The chain joins TRBV11-2 to TRBJ1-2; 7 nucleotides match TRBD1. V trimming: 5 bases; J trimming: 2 bases; junction bases outside the gene matches: 2. This CDR3 is 13 amino acids long. CDR1 is SGHAT, CDR2 FQNNGV, per germline. The chain's CDR3 is CASSPGQNYGYTF. CDR3 coding DNA: TGTGCCAGCAGCCCGGGACAGAACTATGGCTACACCTTC.

This chain connects TRBV7-3 to TRBJ2-1; D gene uncertain. V was cut by 2 bases and J by 9 bases, with 8 bases left in between. This CDR3 spans 12 amino acids. Germline CDR1 and CDR2: SGHTA and FQGTGA. The CDR3 region is CASSLSVVEQFF. The CDR3 coding sequence is TGTGCCAGCAGCTTATCTGTGGTTGAGCAGTTCTTC.

J is TRBJ2-2 and V is TRBV7-6, with a possible D match to TRBD1 (6 bases). The CDR3 sequence is 18 residues long. Germline assignment: CDR1 SGHVS and CDR2 FNYEAQ. V shed 2 bases and J shed 1 base, with 17 bases lying between them. Here the CDR3 reads CASSLLGWTDLNTGELFF. The DNA for the CDR3 is TGTGCCAGCAGCTTATTGGGGTGGACAGACCTGAACACCGGGGAGCTGTTTTTT.

The J gene is TRBJ2-1, the V gene TRBV12-5; TRBD1 matches 9 bases. V gave up 5 bases and J gave up 7 bases; unmatched junction bases: 6. There are 14 residues in the CDR3. Germline CDR1 is LGHNT and CDR2 is FRNRAP. CDR3 in amino acids: CASGPGQGVNEQFF. CDR3 nucleotide sequence: TGTGCTAGTGGTCCGGGACAGGGAGTGAATGAGCAGTTCTTC.